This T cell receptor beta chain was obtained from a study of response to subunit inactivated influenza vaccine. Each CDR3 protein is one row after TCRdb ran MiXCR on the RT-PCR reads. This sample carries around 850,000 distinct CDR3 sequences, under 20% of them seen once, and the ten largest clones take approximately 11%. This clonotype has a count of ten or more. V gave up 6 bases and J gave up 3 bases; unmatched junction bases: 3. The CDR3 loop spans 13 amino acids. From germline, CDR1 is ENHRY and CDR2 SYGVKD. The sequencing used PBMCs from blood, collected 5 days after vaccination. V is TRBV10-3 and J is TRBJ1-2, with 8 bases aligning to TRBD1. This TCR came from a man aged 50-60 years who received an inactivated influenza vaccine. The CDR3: CAIREGQDYGYTF. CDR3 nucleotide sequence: TGTGCCATCAGGGAGGGACAGGACTATGGCTACACCTTC.